The 10 T cell receptor beta chains below come from one sample, sequenced in a study of CD8 T cells in Susac syndrome. RNA totalling about 0.5 to 1 ug underwent reverse transcription with random hexamers. TCRdb called the immunoSEQ multiplex PCR reads again in MiXCR, with one record for every CDR3 protein. Of some 170,000 distinct CDR3 sequences listed, about 95% are singletons. The sequenced sample consisted of CD4+ T cells from PBMCs. These receptors were taken from a human donor in good health.

The chain couples TRBV28 to TRBJ2-7; 9 bases match TRBD2. Germline assignment: CDR1 MDHEN and CDR2 SYDVKM. This CDR3 is 14 amino acids long. V shed 3 bases and J 1 base; nucleotides not matched to a gene: 1. In DNA, the CDR3 is TGTGCCAGCAGTTTCGCGGGAGGGTCCTACGAGCAGTACTTC. Residues: CASSFAGGSYEQYF.

This chain links TRBV14 with TRBJ2-3; D may be TRBD2 (5 bases). This CDR3 contains 15 residues. The ends were cut back, 1 base at V and 0 bases at J, with 8 bases in the middle. CDR1 is SGHDN and CDR2 is FVKESK in the germline V gene. DNA of the CDR3: TGTGCCAGCAGCCAAGTGCGGACTAGCACAGATACGCAGTATTTT. Amino acids: CASSQVRTSTDTQYF.

The chain uses TRBV29-1 and TRBJ2-3, with no clear D. This CDR3 region has 15 residues. The germline V gene has CDR1 SQVTM and CDR2 ANQGSEA. V was clipped by 7 bases and J by 0 bases, with 17 bases between them. This CDR3 is CSAVLVGFSTDTQYF. The CDR3 coding sequence is TGCAGCGCTGTCCTAGTAGGCTTTAGCACAGATACGCAGTATTTT.

The chain has TRBV6-2 or TRBV6-3 and TRBJ2-7; D is perhaps TRBD1 or TRBD2 (6 bases each). There are 11 residues in the CDR3. Trimming stripped 7 bases from V and 6 bases from J, with 10 bases between. Germline values: CDR1 MNHEY, CDR2 SVGEGT. The CDR3 bases are TGTGCCAGCACCGGGGGCCTCGAGCAGTACTTC. The encoded protein is CASTGGLEQYF.

CDR3 in DNA: TGTGCCAGCGAGGTCCCGCACGGCAATCAGCCCCAGCATTTT. It yields the protein CASEVPHGNQPQHF. The chain couples TRBV6-6 to TRBJ1-5; D uncertain. Trimming cost V 8 bases and J 2 bases, with 13 bases left between them. Per the germline V gene, CDR1 is MNHNY and CDR2 is SVGAGI (reference sequence). The CDR3 sequence is 14 residues long.

This clonotype was detected only once. The V and J genes are TRBV6-5 and TRBJ1-5; TRBD1 agrees at 8 bases. V lost 6 bases and J lost 2; bases outside the gene matches: 6. The CDR3 consists of 15 residues. CDR1 is MNHEY, CDR2 SVGAGI, per germline. CDR3 DNA sequence: TGTGCCAGCAGATCGGACAGGGACCGCAATCAGCCCCAGCATTTT. Amino acids: CASRSDRDRNQPQHF.

The chain combines TRBV2 with TRBJ1-1; no firm D call. V lost 2 bases to trimming and J lost 1 base, with 8 bases between them. The CDR3 has 14 amino acids. Germline lookup yields CDR1 SNHLY and CDR2 FYNNEI. Here the CDR3 reads CASSERRQNTEAFF. DNA for the CDR3: TGTGCCAGCAGTGAAAGGCGTCAGAACACTGAAGCTTTCTTT.

This clonotype was observed a single time. V gene TRBV25-1 combines with J gene TRBJ2-7; 8 nucleotides align to TRBD1. J lost 4 bases, V lost 0 bases, and 5 bases had no gene match. Germline V CDR1 and CDR2: MGHDK, SYGVNS. The CDR3 loop spans 15 amino acids. CDR3 region: CASSEYGTGLYEQYF. CDR3 DNA sequence: TGTGCCAGCAGTGAATACGGGACAGGACTTTACGAGCAGTACTTC.

V is TRBV6-5 and J is TRBJ1-5; D is ambiguous. CDR1 is MNHEY and CDR2 is SVGAGI in the germline V gene. The V and J ends lost 4 bases and 9 bases respectively, with 13 bases between them. The CDR3 contains 13 residues. The CDR3 sequence: CASSSDGSGPQHF. Written as DNA, the CDR3 is TGTGCCAGCAGTTCGGACGGGAGCGGGCCCCAGCATTTT.

The chain couples TRBV7-2 to TRBJ2-7, with D unclear. The germline V gene has CDR1 SGHTA and CDR2 FQGNSA. V lost 5 bases to trimming and J lost 4 bases, with 12 bases between them. The CDR3 is made up of 13 amino acids. CDR3 amino acids: CASSQTPFYEQYF. As DNA, the CDR3 is TGTGCCAGCAGCCAGACCCCTTTTTACGAGCAGTACTTC. The full variable domain, with the rest looked up from reference TRBV7-2 and TRBJ2-7, is GAGVSQSPSNKVTEKGKDVELRCDPISGHTALYWYRQSLGQGLEFLIYFQGNSAPDKSGLPSDRFSAERTGGSVSTLTIQRTQQEDSAVYLCASSQTPFYEQYFGPGTRLTVT.